This entry describes one T cell receptor (beta chain). The sample belongs to a study of cytomegalovirus exposure and HLA in healthy donors. Use of 60 Vbeta and 13 Jbeta primers characterized the PCR. This table comes from immunoSEQ multiplex PCR, and its TCRdb copy is limited to in-frame clones, with some not included. The data show about 160,000 clones, with approximately 78% seen just once and over 0.85% held by the top ten. The V gene lost 5 bases and the J gene lost 10 bases, with 18 bases spanning the gap. The germline V gene has CDR1 LNHDA and CDR2 SQIVND (reference sequence). CDR3 length: 14 amino acids.

This clonotype was sampled from a girl aged 2 to 9 in good health and CMV-seropositive. What was sequenced was PBMCs. The chain carries TRBV19 and TRBJ2-1; maybe TRBD2 (6 bases). The CDR3 DNA sequence: TGTGCCAGTAGTCCTAGCGCCTCTTACGGGGAGCAGTTCTTC. The encoded protein is CASSPSASYGEQFF.